Each of the 24 T cell receptor beta chains below was sequenced from the same sample in a study of T cell responses to AZD1222 COVID-19 vaccine. Some clones are missing from TCRdb's copy, which holds only in-frame ones; the method was immunoSEQ multiplex PCR. The table includes around 150,000 clones, 75% to 85% detected once. Sequenced material: peripheral blood, taken 28 days after the second dose of the MenACWY control vaccine. These receptors were collected from an adult who received the MenACWY meningococcal vaccine as a control.

The chain is built from TRBV7-2 and TRBJ1-2; D not resolved. The CDR3 has 13 amino acids. Deletions cut 3 bases from V and 2 bases from J, with 7 bases between. The germline CDR1 and CDR2 sequences are SGHTA and FQGNSA. CDR3 sequence: CASSFAYNYGYTF. Here the CDR3 DNA reads TGTGCCAGCAGCTTTGCATACAACTATGGCTACACCTTC.

This clone was counted once. The rearrangement links TRBV2 to TRBJ1-1, with D possibly being TRBD1 (6 bases). Germline CDR1 reads SNHLY; CDR2 reads FYNNEI. Deletions cut 8 bases from V and 0 bases from J, with 10 bases between. The CDR3 runs 13 residues. CDR3 amino acids: CASGDNLNTEAFF. Here the CDR3 DNA reads TGTGCCAGCGGGGACAATCTGAACACTGAAGCTTTCTTT. The whole variable domain, remainder taken from reference TRBV2 and TRBJ1-1, is EPEVTQTPSHQVTQMGQEVILRCVPISNHLYFYWYRQILGQKVEFLVSFYNNEISEKSEIFDDQFSVERPDGSNFTLKIRSTKLEDSAMYFCASGDNLNTEAFFGQGTRLTVV.

The CDR3 loop is CASSQDLAGATDTQYF. The CDR3 DNA reads TGCGCCAGCAGCCAAGATCTGGCAGGGGCGACAGATACGCAGTATTTT. The V gene is TRBV4-3, the J gene TRBJ2-3; possible D gene TRBD1, 6 bases. The V gene lost 0 bases and the J gene lost 3 bases, with 13 bases spanning the gap. The CDR3 is made up of 16 amino acids. Germline values: CDR1 LGHNA, CDR2 YSLEER.

The genes are TRBV7-3 and TRBJ2-1; D is possibly TRBD1 (6 bases). In germline, CDR1 is SGHTA, CDR2 FQGTGA. This CDR3 region has 14 residues. The ends were cut back, 4 bases at V and 8 bases at J, with 15 bases in the middle. The CDR3 DNA reads as TGTGCCAGCAGCTCACAGGGCGGGTCGGATGAGCAGTTCTTC. As protein: CASSSQGGSDEQFF.

The chain combines TRBV6-5 with TRBJ1-6; D is unclear. This CDR3 comprises 16 residues. V was cut by 0 bases and J by 7 bases, with 13 bases left in between. Germline values: CDR1 MNHEY, CDR2 SVGAGI. CDR3 sequence (DNA): TGTGCCAGCAGTTACTCCGGGGTGATAGAGAATTCACCCCTCCACTTT. Its translation: CASSYSGVIENSPLHF.

The chain recombines TRBV28 with TRBJ1-2; 7 bases align to TRBD1. The junction had 6 bases not matched to a gene; V was cut back by 5 bases and J by 0 bases. Germline CDR1 MDHEN, CDR2 SYDVKM. The CDR3 is made up of 15 amino acids. This CDR3 reads CASSPRGGANYGYTF. CDR3 DNA sequence: TGTGCCAGCAGTCCCAGGGGGGGGGCTAACTATGGCTACACCTTC.

The CDR3 reads CAISAGPASEQFF. The CDR3 region has the DNA TGTGCCATCAGTGCGGGACCGGCGAGTGAGCAGTTCTTC. The rearrangement uses TRBV10-3 and TRBJ2-1; D may match TRBD1 or TRBD2 (5 bases each). The CDR3 extends over 13 amino acids. V shed 4 bases and J shed 9 bases, with 13 bases lying between them. Germline V CDR1 and CDR2: ENHRY, SYGVKD.

V gene TRBV19 combines with J gene TRBJ1-5; possible D gene TRBD1, 5 bases. The V gene's germline CDR1 is LNHDA and CDR2 SQIVND (reference sequence). The germline V and J ends were trimmed by 6 bases and 0 bases, with 15 bases remaining between them. This CDR3 is 16 amino acids long. The CDR3, as DNA: TGTGCCAGTAGAACAGAGACAGCCTTTAGCAATCAGCCCCAGCATTTT. Translated, it gives CASRTETAFSNQPQHF.

This chain connects TRBV6-2 or TRBV6-3 to TRBJ1-2, with a possible D match to TRBD1 (6 bases). CDR1 and CDR2 from the germline V gene are MNHEY and SVGEGT. V dropped 4 bases and J dropped 0 bases, with 9 bases sitting between them. This CDR3 has 14 residues. The CDR3 coding sequence is TGTGCCAGCAGTTCTCGGACAGCTAACTATGGCTACACCTTC. This translates into CASSSRTANYGYTF.

This chain uses TRBV5-1 with TRBJ1-2; D unclear. The germline V and J ends were trimmed by 3 bases and 3 bases, with 15 bases remaining between them. The germline CDR1 and CDR2 sequences are SGHRS and YFSETQ. This CDR3 comprises 15 residues. The chain's CDR3 is CASSSAPESYYGYTF. The DNA for the CDR3 is TGCGCCAGCAGCTCAGCTCCGGAGTCTTACTATGGCTACACCTTC.

The genes are TRBV3-1 (or the pseudogene TRBV3-2) and TRBJ1-6, with 9 bases matching TRBD1. Germline values: CDR1 LGHDT, CDR2 YNNKEL (reference sequence). The V and J ends lost 4 bases and 7 bases, in that order; junction bases with no gene match: 8. The CDR3 covers 16 residues. The CDR3 region has the DNA TGTGCCAGCAGCCGAGCACAGACAGGGGGAAATTCACCCCTCCACTTT. Its protein is CASSRAQTGGNSPLHF.

The V and J genes are TRBV19 and TRBJ2-2, with 9 bases that match TRBD1. CDR3 length equals 14 residues. V lost 9 bases and J lost 6; bases outside the gene matches: 8. CDR1 is LNHDA, CDR2 SQIVND, per germline (reference sequence). CDR3 coding DNA: TGTGCCAGCCGGGACAGGGCCCTCGCCGGGGAGCTGTTTTTT. Protein product: CASRDRALAGELFF.

The V call is TRBV6-1, the J call TRBJ1-1, with D unresolved. V was pared by 3 bases and J by 7 bases, with 12 bases between. The CDR3 runs to 13 residues. The germline V gene encodes CDR1 MNHNS and CDR2 SASEGT. DNA of the CDR3: TGTGCCAGCAGTGACAGACCGACCATTGAAGCTTTCTTT. Its translation is CASSDRPTIEAFF.

This clone has just one count. This rearrangement joins TRBV19 to TRBJ1-5; no definite D call. The germline V gene encodes CDR1 LNHDA and CDR2 SQIVND (reference sequence). The CDR3 totals 11 residues. Trimming stripped 5 bases from V and 6 bases from J, with 5 bases between. This chain's CDR3 is CASSEGQPQHF. The CDR3 nucleotides read TGTGCCAGTAGTGAAGGTCAGCCCCAGCATTTT.

The CDR3 DNA is TGCGCCAGCAGCTTGGGAAGGCAAGAGACCCAGTACTTC. Protein product: CASSLGRQETQYF. The chain joins TRBV5-1 to TRBJ2-5; no firm D call. The CDR3 contains 13 residues. V lost 0 bases and J lost 2, with 5 bases in between. Per the germline V gene, CDR1 is SGHRS and CDR2 is YFSETQ.

CDR3 coding DNA: TGTGCCAGCAGACAAACTAGCGGGACTAGCACAGATACGCAGTATTTT. Residues: CASRQTSGTSTDTQYF. The chain recombines TRBV7-9 with TRBJ2-3; 10 positions agree with TRBD2. The CDR3 runs to 16 residues. Germline V gene lookup returns CDR1 SEHNR and CDR2 FQNEAQ (reference sequence). J lost 0 bases, V lost 6 bases, and 6 bases had no gene match. The full variable domain, its missing parts supplied by reference TRBV7-9 and TRBJ2-3, is DTGVSQNPRHKITKRGQNVTFRCDPISEHNRLYWYRQTLGQGPEFLTYFQNEAQLEKSRLLSDRFSAERPKGSFSTLEIQRTEQGDSAMYLCASRQTSGTSTDTQYFGPGTRLTVL.

A single count supports this clone. The genes are TRBV19 and TRBJ2-7; 7 nucleotides agree with TRBD1. With 8 bases clipped from V and 5 bases from J, the junction kept 12 bases outside the gene matches. Germline lookup yields CDR1 LNHDA and CDR2 SQIVND (reference sequence). There are 14 residues in the CDR3. CDR3 amino acids: CASGITGAANEQYF. CDR3 DNA: TGTGCCAGTGGGATTACAGGGGCGGCCAACGAGCAGTACTTC. Full variable domain (remainder filled in from reference TRBV19 and TRBJ2-7): DGGITQSPKYLFRKEGQNVTLSCEQNLNHDAMYWYRQDPGQGLRLIYYSQIVNDFQKGDIAEGYSVSREKKESFPLTVTSAQKNPTAFYLCASGITGAANEQYFGPGTRLTVT.

This clone was detected a few times. The rearrangement uses TRBV5-1 and TRBJ1-3; 8 bases map to TRBD1. J lost 13 bases, V lost 4 bases, and 16 bases had no gene match. This CDR3 has 15 residues. CDR1 is SGHRS, CDR2 YFSETQ, per germline. CDR3 sequence (DNA): TGCGCCAGCAGCCCCCGTAAAGCCGGACAGGGCGAGATATATTTT. Translation: CASSPRKAGQGEIYF.

The chain joins TRBV24-1 to TRBJ2-6; 8 nucleotides line up with TRBD1. The trim removed 11 bases at V and 4 bases at J, leaving 6 bases unmatched. CDR3 length: 14 residues. Per the germline V gene, CDR1 is KGHDR and CDR2 is SFDVKD. The CDR3 nucleotides read TGTGCCAGCCAGGGGGCATCCGGGGCCAACGTCCTGACTTTC. Encoded protein: CASQGASGANVLTF.

This chain uses TRBV7-2 with TRBJ2-7; tentative D call: TRBD2 (5 bases). Germline values: CDR1 SGHTA, CDR2 FQGNSA. This CDR3 is 15 amino acids long. V was cut by 4 bases and J by 3 bases, with 16 bases left in between. The CDR3 loop is CASSSGLGRRYEQYV. The DNA of the CDR3 is TGTGCCAGCAGCTCCGGACTGGGTAGACGCTACGAGCAGTACGTC.

The CDR3 protein is CATSRGRQGNQPQHF. In nucleotides, the CDR3 is TGTGCCACCAGCAGGGGCCGACAGGGCAATCAGCCCCAGCATTTT. This chain connects TRBV15 to TRBJ1-5; tentatively, D is TRBD1 (6 bases). The CDR3 consists of 15 residues. Trimming took 3 bases from V and 2 from J, leaving 11 bases between them. Germline V gene sequence: CDR1 LNHNV, CDR2 YYDKDF (reference sequence).

The chain joins TRBV4-2 to TRBJ2-5; 12 bases match TRBD2. V lost 1 base to trimming and J lost 5 bases; unmatched junction nucleotides: 5. CDR1 is LGHNA and CDR2 is YNFKEQ in the germline V gene. CDR3 length equals 16 residues. CDR3 DNA sequence: TGTGCCAGCAGCCAAGGGACTAGCGGGACCGGGGAGACCCAGTACTTC. Translation gives CASSQGTSGTGETQYF.

The chain carries TRBV24-1 and TRBJ2-1; TRBD1 agrees at 11 bases. V gave up 1 base and J gave up 0 bases; unmatched junction bases: 16. This CDR3 is 22 amino acids long. Looked up from germline, CDR1 is KGHDR and CDR2 is SFDVKD. CDR3 sequence reads: CATSDFDWDRGSFSGSYNEQFF. DNA of the CDR3: TGTGCCACCAGTGATTTTGACTGGGACAGGGGGTCCTTCTCTGGCTCCTACAATGAGCAGTTCTTC.

The chain combines TRBV2 with TRBJ1-4; 10 bases agree with TRBD1. Germline assignment: CDR1 SNHLY and CDR2 FYNNEI. The CDR3 spans 14 residues. V shed 4 bases, J shed 8 bases, and the junction held 4 bases outside the gene matches. The CDR3 DNA is TGTGCCAGCAGTGGATGGGACAGGGGAGAAAAACTGTTTTTT. Protein: CASSGWDRGEKLFF.